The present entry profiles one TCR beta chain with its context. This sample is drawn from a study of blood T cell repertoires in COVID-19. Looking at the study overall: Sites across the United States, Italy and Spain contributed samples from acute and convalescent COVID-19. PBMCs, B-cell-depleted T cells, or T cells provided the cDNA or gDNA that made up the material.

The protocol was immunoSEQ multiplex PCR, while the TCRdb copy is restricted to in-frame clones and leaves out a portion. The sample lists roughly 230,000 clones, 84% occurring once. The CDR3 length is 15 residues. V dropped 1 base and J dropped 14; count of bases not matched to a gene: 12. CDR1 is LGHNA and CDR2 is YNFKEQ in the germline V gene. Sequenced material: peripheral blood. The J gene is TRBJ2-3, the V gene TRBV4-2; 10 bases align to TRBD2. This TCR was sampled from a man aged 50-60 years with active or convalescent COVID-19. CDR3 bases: TGTGCCAGCAGCCAAGCGTGGGGGACTAGCGCCCCTCGGTATTTT. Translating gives CASSQAWGTSAPRYF.